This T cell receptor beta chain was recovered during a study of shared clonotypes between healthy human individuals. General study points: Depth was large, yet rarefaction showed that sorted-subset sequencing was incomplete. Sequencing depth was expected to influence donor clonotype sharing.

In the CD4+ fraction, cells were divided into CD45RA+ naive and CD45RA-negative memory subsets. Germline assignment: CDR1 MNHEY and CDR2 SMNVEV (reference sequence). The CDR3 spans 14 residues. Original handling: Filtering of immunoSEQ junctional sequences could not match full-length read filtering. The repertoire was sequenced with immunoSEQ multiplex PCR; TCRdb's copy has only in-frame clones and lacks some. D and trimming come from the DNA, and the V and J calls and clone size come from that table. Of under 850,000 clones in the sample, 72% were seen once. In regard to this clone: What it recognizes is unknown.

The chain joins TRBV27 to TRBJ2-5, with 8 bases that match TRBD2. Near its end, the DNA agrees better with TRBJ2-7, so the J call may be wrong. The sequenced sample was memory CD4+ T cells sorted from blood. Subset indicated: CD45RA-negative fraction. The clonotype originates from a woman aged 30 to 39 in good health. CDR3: CASSFDGRVDEQYF. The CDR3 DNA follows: TGTGCCAGCAGTTTTGACGGGAGGGTGGACGAGCAGTACTTC.